This TCR beta chain was observed in a study of T cells after yellow fever vaccination. Study-level background: Preparing low-cell-number fractions relied on SMART-Seq v4 Ultra Low Input.

Study-level results: Boosting was followed by the reappearance of most primary-vaccination clones (around 96% CD4, 85% to 90% CD8). One caveat is that FACS-sorted repertoires could contain abundant clonotypes contaminating from the bulk population. Some clonotypes were seen in both the CD4 and the CD8 compartments. These made up a small share and likely arose from convergent recombination.

The germline V gene encodes CDR1 MNHNY and CDR2 SVGAGI (reference sequence). The CDR3 is 12 amino acids. A note on this clonotype: Its antigen is unknown. One end of the junction varies from germline; a read error may be responsible.

TCRdb fed the 5' RACE reads into MiXCR, producing one record per CDR3 protein. The sample shows about 350,000 distinct CDR3 sequences, 7% to 9% of them seen only once. V is TRBV6-6 and J is TRBJ2-7, with a weak D call TRBD2 (6 bases). The specimen was PBMCs, collected more than 40 days after the first yellow fever vaccination. The receptor comes from a man aged 18 to 30 who received the YFV17D yellow fever vaccine. As DNA, the CDR3 is TGTGCCAGCAGCCCCGGAGGGTTCGAGCTGTACTTC. It specifies CASSPGGFELYF.